What follows are 30 T cell receptor beta chains derived from one specimen sequenced in a study of T cells after yellow fever vaccination. TCRdb redid the calling of the 5' RACE reads with MiXCR, one entry per CDR3 protein. This table has a few hundred thousand distinct CDR3 sequences, approximately 8% appearing once. Source: PBMCs, taken about 49 days after the first yellow fever vaccination. Receptors originate from a man aged 18 to 29 who received the YFV17D yellow fever vaccine.

This chain uses TRBV6-1 with TRBJ1-1; possibly TRBD1 for D (5 bases). The CDR3 covers 15 residues. Germline V CDR1 and CDR2: MNHNS, SASEGT. Deletions cut 5 bases from V and 6 bases from J, with 19 bases between. The CDR3 sequence is CASSTGTGGDAEAFF. CDR3 nucleotides: TGTGCCAGCAGTACGGGGACGGGTGGAGATGCTGAAGCTTTCTTT.

The V and J genes are TRBV28 and TRBJ1-6; D is undetermined. Germline values: CDR1 MDHEN, CDR2 SYDVKM. The CDR3 has 11 amino acids. DNA of the CDR3: TGTGCAAATTACAGCAATTCACCCCTCCACTTT. This translates into CANYSNSPLHF.

This clonotype was detected a few times. The chain recombines TRBV5-1 with TRBJ1-3; no reliable D call. CDR1 is SGHRS, CDR2 YFSETQ, per germline. Trimming removed 5 bases at V and 0 bases at J, with 6 bases between. CDR3 length: 13 amino acids. CDR3 loop: CASSWASGNTIYF. The CDR3 DNA follows: TGCGCCAGCAGTTGGGCCTCTGGAAACACCATATATTTT.

This clonotype was seen a handful of times. The chain carries TRBV12-3 or TRBV12-4 and TRBJ2-4, with D possibly matching TRBD2 (6 bases). The CDR3 consists of 14 residues. V lost 7 bases, J lost 6 bases, and 16 bases lay in between. CDR3 DNA: TGTGCCAGCATATCCACCGGGACTCCAAACATTCAGTACTTC. Translated: CASISTGTPNIQYF.

This clonotype occurred many times. The chain carries TRBV7-9 and TRBJ2-3; D gene unclear. V shed 1 base and J shed 8 bases, with 10 bases lying between them. CDR3 length: 13 amino acids. In germline, CDR1 is SEHNR, CDR2 FQNEAQ (reference sequence). The CDR3 loop is CASSLGRSATQYF. For the CDR3, the DNA is TGTGCCAGCAGCTTAGGGCGGTCAGCTACGCAGTATTTT.

The V gene is TRBV6-2 or TRBV6-3, the J gene TRBJ2-1; D may be TRBD2 (5 bases). The germline V gene encodes CDR1 MNHEY and CDR2 SVGEGT. The CDR3 length is 13 residues. V lost 8 bases, J lost 6 bases, and 14 bases lay in between. The CDR3 nucleotides read TGTGCCAGCCGGGGATGGGTGAGCAATGAGCAGTTCTTC. Translation: CASRGWVSNEQFF.

In its sample, this clonotype was seen many times. V is TRBV4-1 and J is TRBJ2-7, with D unclear. The CDR3 is made up of 15 amino acids. With 0 bases removed from V and 4 bases from J, the gap between germline ends came to 13 bases. Germline CDR1 and CDR2: MGHRA and YSYEKL. This CDR3 is CASSQEDTGSYEQYV. The CDR3 nucleotides read TGCGCCAGCAGCCAAGAGGATACCGGATCGTACGAGCAGTACGTC.

The rearrangement uses TRBV7-2 and TRBJ2-5; D is unresolved. V was shortened by 5 bases and J by 4 bases, with 11 bases between the two germline ends. The CDR3 is 13 amino acids. CDR1 SGHTA and CDR2 FQGNSA come from the germline V gene. In nucleotides, the CDR3 is TGTGCCAGCAGCCCGAGGCAACGAGAGACCCAGTACTTC. Translating gives CASSPRQRETQYF.

This clonotype was picked up many times. The rearrangement joins TRBV5-5 to TRBJ2-4; weak D call: TRBD2 (5 bases). V lost 1 base to trimming and J lost 3 bases, with 14 bases between them. Germline V CDR1 and CDR2: SGHKS, YYEKEE (reference sequence). This CDR3 spans 16 amino acids. CDR3 sequence: CASSLTVRVDKNIQYF. Here the CDR3 DNA reads TGTGCCAGCAGCTTGACCGTGAGGGTAGACAAAAACATTCAGTACTTC.

This clonotype has ten or more counts. J is TRBJ2-5 and V is TRBV5-5; D gene ambiguous. This CDR3 comprises 14 residues. V gave up 1 base and J gave up 5 bases, with 12 bases separating them. Looked up from germline, CDR1 is SGHKS and CDR2 is YYEKEE (reference sequence). The CDR3 protein is CASSLNPVGETQYF. The DNA for the CDR3 is TGTGCCAGCAGCTTGAATCCGGTGGGGGAGACCCAGTACTTC.

The rearrangement links TRBV15 to TRBJ1-1; D remains unclear. Germline V CDR1 and CDR2: LNHNV, YYDKDF (reference sequence). This CDR3 has 14 residues. V was trimmed by 0 bases and J by 4 bases, leaving 9 bases between them. In nucleotides, the CDR3 is TGTGCCACCAGCAGAGATGTCCAGGCCACTGAAGCTTTCTTT. This encodes CATSRDVQATEAFF.

The sample holds many counts of this clonotype. The CDR3 nucleotides are TGTGCCAGCAGCGGCCTCCCTGGACTAAAAATGCCGGGAGATACGCAGTATTTT. Residues: CASSGLPGLKMPGDTQYF. The rearrangement joins TRBV9 to TRBJ2-3, with a tentative D call TRBD2 (6 bases). Deletions cut 3 bases from V and 5 bases from J, with 25 bases between. From germline, CDR1 is SGDLS and CDR2 YYNGEE. The CDR3 totals 18 residues.

This chain connects TRBV24-1 to TRBJ2-2; possibly TRBD1 for D (6 bases). Germline CDR1 KGHDR, CDR2 SFDVKD. This CDR3 is 17 amino acids long. The ends were cut back, 8 bases at V and 6 bases at J, with 24 bases in the middle. CDR3 in amino acids: CATITGNRGRSPGELFF. The DNA for the CDR3 is TGTGCCACCATAACAGGGAATCGCGGCAGGTCCCCCGGGGAGCTGTTTTTT.

The rearrangement uses TRBV19 and TRBJ1-5; the D is unclear. CDR3 length equals 14 residues. Looked up from germline, CDR1 is LNHDA and CDR2 is SQIVND (reference sequence). The V and J ends lost 3 bases and 6 bases respectively, with 12 bases between them. The CDR3: CASSILGFGQPQHF. CDR3 sequence (DNA): TGTGCCAGTAGTATTTTGGGGTTCGGTCAGCCCCAGCATTTT.

This clonotype occurred a few times. The V and J genes are TRBV4-2 and TRBJ2-7, with 8 bases lining up with TRBD1. CDR1 LGHNA and CDR2 YNFKEQ come from the germline V gene. After removal of 0 bases from V and 2 bases from J, the junction contained 6 bases not matched to a gene. The CDR3 length is 16 residues. The CDR3 nucleotides are TGTGCCAGCAGCCAAGATGTGCTGGGACAGGCCTACGAGCAGTACGTC. Its translation: CASSQDVLGQAYEQYV.

The rearrangement links TRBV7-2 to TRBJ2-5, with 12 bases fitting TRBD2. Germline V gene lookup returns CDR1 SGHTA and CDR2 FQGNSA. Trimming took 5 bases from V and 0 from J; bases not matched to a gene: 1. This CDR3 region has 15 residues. Written as DNA, the CDR3 is TGTGCCAGCAGCCGACTAGCGGGGGACCAAGAGACCCAGTACTTC. Amino acids: CASSRLAGDQETQYF. Full variable domain (rest looked up from reference TRBV7-2 and TRBJ2-5): GAGVSQSPSNKVTEKGKDVELRCDPISGHTALYWYRQSLGQGLEFLIYFQGNSAPDKSGLPSDRFSAERTGGSVSTLTIQRTQQEDSAVYLCASSRLAGDQETQYFGPGTRLLVL.

This clonotype turned up a few times. This chain joins TRBV23-1 and TRBJ2-1; 7 nucleotides agree with TRBD1. TRBV23-1 falls under the ORF class, with uncertain function. The CDR3 covers 15 residues. V was clipped by 6 bases and J by 5 bases; unmatched bases: 10. CDR3 coding DNA: TGCGCCAGCAGCCAAAGACAGGGAACGGACAATGAGCAGTTCTTC. It specifies CASSQRQGTDNEQFF.

A few counts support this clonotype. The chain employs TRBV10-1 and TRBJ1-1; no clear D gene. The CDR3 runs 19 residues. The germline V and J ends were trimmed by 0 bases and 0 bases, with 20 bases remaining between them. From germline, CDR1 is WNHNN and CDR2 SYGVQD (reference sequence). CDR3 coding DNA: TGCGCCAGCAGTGAGTCCCGGGTGGGGATGGACTCCTTGAACACTGAAGCTTTCTTT. Translated, it gives CASSESRVGMDSLNTEAFF.

The chain is built from TRBV18 and TRBJ2-2; D may be TRBD2 (6 bases). V was pared by 6 bases and J by 2 bases, with 16 bases between. The CDR3 covers 16 residues. Germline V CDR1 and CDR2: KGHSH, LQKENI. The CDR3 spells CASSPWAGLNTGELFF. The CDR3 DNA follows: TGTGCCAGCTCTCCTTGGGCAGGACTAAACACCGGGGAGCTGTTTTTT.

This clonotype was detected only a few times. V is TRBV12-3 or TRBV12-4 and J is TRBJ1-5, with TRBD1 identical over 8 bases. The V gene end was trimmed by 2 bases and the J gene end by 8 bases; junction bases not matched to a gene: 5. The CDR3 runs 14 residues. CDR3 amino acids: CASSLSTGGKPQHF. DNA for the CDR3: TGTGCCAGCAGTTTATCCACAGGGGGGAAGCCCCAGCATTTT.

Only a few counts were recorded for this clonotype. The gene calls are TRBV27 and TRBJ1-2; no definite D call. CDR1 is MNHEY and CDR2 is SMNVEV in the germline V gene (reference sequence). CDR3 length: 13 residues. V lost 2 bases to trimming and J lost 7 bases, with 11 bases between them. The CDR3 loop reads CASSLHGPLGYTF. The CDR3 nucleotides are TGTGCCAGCAGTTTACATGGTCCTCTTGGCTACACCTTC.

This clonotype was picked up many times. The rearrangement joins TRBV5-6 to TRBJ1-2, with D perhaps TRBD1 (5 bases). Trimming stripped 4 bases from V and 8 bases from J, with 15 bases between. The germline gives CDR1 SGHDT, CDR2 YYEEEE. This CDR3 comprises 13 residues. The DNA of the CDR3 is TGTGCCAGCAGCCTCGTCGGGGCGGGGGGCTACACCTTC. It is translated as CASSLVGAGGYTF.

This clonotype has only a few counts. The chain uses TRBV7-2 and TRBJ1-6; D perhaps matches TRBD1 (6 bases). Trimming stripped 5 bases from V and 6 bases from J, with 17 bases between. The germline V gene encodes CDR1 SGHTA and CDR2 FQGNSA. This CDR3 region has 16 residues. The CDR3 DNA sequence: TGTGCCAGCAGCCCTCCGGAACAGGGTGCTAATTCACCCCTCCACTTT. Protein: CASSPPEQGANSPLHF.

There are a few counts of this clonotype. The chain combines TRBV6-4 with TRBJ2-7, with TRBD1 matching over 9 bases. Trimming removed 5 bases from V and 0 bases from J; junction bases left unmatched: 5. The CDR3 is made up of 15 amino acids. Germline loops: CDR1 MRHNA, CDR2 SNTAGT. The CDR3 region is CASSSRDRVSYEQYV. The CDR3 DNA is TGTGCCAGCAGTTCCCGGGACAGGGTCTCCTACGAGCAGTACGTC.

V and J are TRBV6-1 and TRBJ2-7; 7 positions match TRBD1. Germline CDR1 is MNHNS and CDR2 is SASEGT. After removal of 6 bases from V and 3 bases from J, the junction contained 8 bases not matched to a gene. This CDR3 is 14 amino acids long. CDR3 sequence: CASRRQGGSYEQYF. The CDR3 nucleotides are TGTGCCAGCAGACGACAGGGTGGTAGCTACGAGCAGTACTTC.

Only a few counts were recorded for this clonotype. This chain joins TRBV7-2 and TRBJ1-4; tentatively, D is TRBD1 (6 bases). CDR3 length: 14 residues. In germline, CDR1 is SGHTA, CDR2 FQGNSA. Trimming left V 4 bases short and J 10 bases short, with 16 bases between. CDR3 DNA sequence: TGTGCCAGCAGCTCTACCACAGGGTTTGGAAAACTGTTTTTT. It encodes CASSSTTGFGKLFF.

The V gene is TRBV7-8, the J gene TRBJ2-4; 8 nucleotides agree with TRBD1. The ends lost 8 bases at V and 1 base at J; junction bases unmatched: 7. Germline V gene lookup returns CDR1 SGHVS and CDR2 FQNEAQ. The CDR3 spans 15 residues. The CDR3 region is CASGPDRGAKNIQYF. The CDR3 DNA is TGTGCCAGCGGACCCGACAGGGGTGCCAAAAACATTCAGTACTTC.

The chain carries TRBV27 and TRBJ2-7; D perhaps matches TRBD1 (6 bases). V lost 3 bases and J lost 3, with 18 bases in between. The length of the CDR3 is 16 residues. Germline CDR1 reads MNHEY; CDR2 reads SMNVEV (reference sequence). The CDR3 sequence is CASSLTGTPKIYEQYF. CDR3 nucleotides: TGTGCCAGCAGTTTGACCGGGACACCTAAAATCTACGAGCAGTACTTC.

Only a few counts were recorded for this clonotype. The CDR3: CSARRDTGRNTEAFF. As DNA, the CDR3 is TGCAGTGCTAGACGGGACACGGGCAGAAACACTGAAGCTTTCTTT. The V gene is TRBV20-1, the J gene TRBJ1-1; D might be TRBD1 (6 bases). This CDR3 spans 15 amino acids. CDR1 DFQATT and CDR2 SNEGSKA come from the germline V gene (reference sequence). Between the trimmed V and J ends, which lost 2 bases and 2 bases, there was a span of 15 bases.

This clonotype has just a few counts. The V and J genes are TRBV12-3 or TRBV12-4 and TRBJ2-3; TRBD2 is a possible D gene (6 bases). The ends were cut back, 5 bases at V and 1 base at J, with 10 bases in the middle. The CDR3 spans 14 residues. This CDR3 is CASSPGLRTDTQYF. DNA of the CDR3: TGTGCCAGCAGTCCGGGACTCCGCACAGATACGCAGTATTTT.